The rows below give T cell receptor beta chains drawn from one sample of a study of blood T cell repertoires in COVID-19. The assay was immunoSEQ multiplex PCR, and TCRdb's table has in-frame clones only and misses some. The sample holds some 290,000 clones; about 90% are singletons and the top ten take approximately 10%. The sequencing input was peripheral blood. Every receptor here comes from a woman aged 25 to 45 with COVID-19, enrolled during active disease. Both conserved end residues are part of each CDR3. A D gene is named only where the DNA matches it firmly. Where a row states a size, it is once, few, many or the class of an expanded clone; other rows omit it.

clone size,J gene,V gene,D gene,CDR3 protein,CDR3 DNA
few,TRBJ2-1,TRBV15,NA,CATSRDPGNEQFF,TGTGCCACCAGCAGAGATCCGGGCAATGAGCAGTTCTTC
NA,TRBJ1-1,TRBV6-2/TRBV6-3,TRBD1,CASSYSRREGGLGAFF,TGTGCCAGCAGTTACTCGAGACGCGAAGGGGGCTTAGGGGCTTTCTTT
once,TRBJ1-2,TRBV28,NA,CASRDLGGYTF,TGTGCCAGCAGGGACTTAGGTGGCTACACCTTC
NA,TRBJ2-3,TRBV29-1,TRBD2,CSVAAGSRDTQYF,TGCAGCGTTGCAGCGGGATCTAGAGATACGCAGTATTTT
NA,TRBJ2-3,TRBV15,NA,CATRQWGGGDTQYF,TGTGCCACCCGGCAATGGGGCGGCGGAGATACGCAGTATTTT
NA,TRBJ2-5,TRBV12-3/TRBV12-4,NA,CASRRGGETQYF,TGTGCCAGCAGGAGGGGAGGTGAGACCCAGTACTTC
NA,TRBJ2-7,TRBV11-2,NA,CASSFSRANEQYF,TGTGCCAGCAGCTTCTCGAGGGCGAACGAGCAGTACTTC
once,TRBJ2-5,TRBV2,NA,CASRWGEETQYF,TGTGCCAGCAGGTGGGGGGAAGAGACCCAGTACTTC
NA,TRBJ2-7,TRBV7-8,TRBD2,CASSLGASGSYEQYF,TGTGCCAGCAGCTTAGGAGCTAGCGGGAGTTACGAGCAGTACTTC
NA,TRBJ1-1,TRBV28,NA,CASTLPSYRGDTEAFF,TGTGCCAGCACCCTTCCTTCCTACCGGGGGGACACTGAAGCTTTCTTT
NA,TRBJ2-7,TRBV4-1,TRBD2,CASSQDGPRGSSYEQYF,TGCGCCAGCAGCCAAGATGGACCTCGCGGGAGCTCCTACGAGCAGTACTTC
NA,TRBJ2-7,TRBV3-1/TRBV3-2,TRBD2,CASSQTGTSGNEQYF,TGTGCCAGCAGCCAAACCGGGACTAGCGGGAATGAGCAGTACTTC
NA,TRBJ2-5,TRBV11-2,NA,CASSYRVSETQYF,TGTGCCAGCAGCTACAGGGTTTCGGAGACCCAGTACTTC
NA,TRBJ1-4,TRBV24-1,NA,CATSSSDNEKLFF,TGTGCCACCAGTTCAAGCGATAATGAAAAACTGTTTTTT
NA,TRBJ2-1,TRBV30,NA,CAWTAYNEQFF,TGTGCCTGGACAGCCTACAATGAGCAGTTCTTC
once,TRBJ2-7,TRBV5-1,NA,CASSLGRGLRREWYEQYF,TGCGCCAGCAGCTTGGGGCGGGGGCTACGGCGGGAGTGGTACGAGCAGTACTTC
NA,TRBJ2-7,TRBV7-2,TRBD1,CASSPGQVSYEQYF,TGTGCCAGCAGCCCGGGACAGGTTTCCTACGAGCAGTACTTC
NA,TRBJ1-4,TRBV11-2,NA,CASSPIQGFSEKLFF,TGTGCCAGCAGCCCAATACAGGGATTCTCTGAAAAACTGTTTTTT
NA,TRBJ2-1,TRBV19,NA,CASRPWSGPGNEQFF,TGTGCCAGTAGGCCTTGGAGCGGTCCTGGCAATGAGCAGTTCTTC
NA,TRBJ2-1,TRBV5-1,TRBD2,CASSLAPSGSNNEQFF,TGCGCCAGCAGCTTGGCCCCAAGCGGGAGCAACAATGAGCAGTTCTTC
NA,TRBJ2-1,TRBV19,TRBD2,CASMPTSGRGDEQFF,TGTGCCAGTATGCCGACTAGCGGGAGAGGAGATGAGCAGTTCTTC
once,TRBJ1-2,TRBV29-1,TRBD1,CSGGQGEGYTF,TGCAGCGGGGGACAGGGTGAAGGCTACACCTTC
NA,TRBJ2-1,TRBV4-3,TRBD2,CASSQMGLAGVGYNEQFF,TGCGCCAGCAGCCAAATGGGACTAGCGGGAGTGGGGTACAATGAGCAGTTCTTC
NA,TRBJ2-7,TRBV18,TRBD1,CASSPDRGEQYF,TGTGCCAGCTCACCCGACAGGGGCGAGCAGTACTTC
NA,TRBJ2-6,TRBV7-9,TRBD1,CASITGTGGSGANVLTF,TGTGCCAGCATCACCGGGACAGGGGGCTCTGGGGCCAACGTCCTGACTTTC
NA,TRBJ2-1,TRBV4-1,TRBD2,CASSQTTTGGRYNEQFF,TGCGCCAGCAGCCAAACTACCACGGGGGGGCGGTACAATGAGCAGTTCTTC
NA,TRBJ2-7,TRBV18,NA,CASSPGWGHEQYF,TGTGCCAGCTCACCGGGGTGGGGGCACGAGCAGTACTTC
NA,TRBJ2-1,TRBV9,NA,CASSVAVRASDNEQFF,TGTGCCAGCAGCGTAGCGGTGAGGGCTAGCGACAATGAGCAGTTCTTC
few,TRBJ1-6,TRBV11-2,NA,CASSFVATYNSPLHF,TGTGCCAGCAGCTTCGTGGCAACCTATAATTCACCCCTCCACTTT
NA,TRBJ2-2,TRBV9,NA,CASRRTATGELFF,TGTGCCAGCCGTAGGACAGCCACCGGGGAGCTGTTTTTT
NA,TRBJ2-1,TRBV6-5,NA,CASSYSGGGTYNEQFF,TGTGCCAGCAGTTACTCCGGCGGTGGTACCTACAATGAGCAGTTCTTC
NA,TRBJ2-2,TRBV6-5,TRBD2,CASSTSGGPTGELFF,TGTGCCAGCAGTACGAGCGGGGGCCCCACCGGGGAGCTGTTTTTT
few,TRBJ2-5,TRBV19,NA,CASTDQGETQYF,TGTGCCAGTACAGACCAGGGGGAGACCCAGTACTTC
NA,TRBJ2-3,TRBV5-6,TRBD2,CASSLSSSGRNTDTQYF,TGTGCCAGCAGCTTAAGTTCTAGCGGGAGGAACACAGATACGCAGTATTTT
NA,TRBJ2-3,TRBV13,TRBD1,CASSFSGTGTNTDTQYF,TGTGCCAGCAGCTTTTCCGGGACAGGGACGAACACAGATACGCAGTATTTT
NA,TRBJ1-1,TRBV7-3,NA,CASSPTGGLTEAFF,TGTGCCAGCAGCCCTACGGGGGGCCTCACTGAAGCTTTCTTT
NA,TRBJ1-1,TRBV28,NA,CASSPILGGGIGTEAFF,TGTGCCAGCAGTCCGATCCTCGGTGGGGGGATAGGCACTGAAGCTTTCTTT
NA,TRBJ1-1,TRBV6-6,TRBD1,CASSYGQGRTEAFF,TGTGCCAGCAGTTACGGACAGGGAAGGACTGAAGCTTTCTTT
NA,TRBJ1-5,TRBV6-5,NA,CASSKKGYQPQHF,TGTGCCAGCAGTAAGAAGGGGTATCAGCCCCAGCATTTT
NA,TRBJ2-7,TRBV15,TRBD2,CATSRETSGAYEQYF,TGTGCCACCAGCAGAGAAACTAGCGGCGCCTACGAGCAGTACTTC
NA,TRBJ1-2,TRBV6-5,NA,CASTYGGGYGYTF,TGTGCCAGCACCTACGGGGGGGGCTATGGCTACACCTTC
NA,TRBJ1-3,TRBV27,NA,CASSLYRGSGNTIYF,TGTGCCAGCAGTTTATATAGGGGCTCTGGAAACACCATATATTTT
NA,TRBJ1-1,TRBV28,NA,CASSSLTNTEAFF,TGTGCCAGCAGTTCACTAACCAACACTGAAGCTTTCTTT
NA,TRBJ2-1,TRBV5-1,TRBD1,CASSWDSYNEQFF,TGCGCCAGCAGCTGGGACAGTTACAATGAGCAGTTCTTC
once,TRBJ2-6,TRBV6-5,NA,CASSLGVSGANVLTF,TGTGCCAGCAGCCTAGGGGTCTCTGGGGCCAACGTCCTGACTTTC
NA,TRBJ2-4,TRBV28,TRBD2,CASSLGLAGPQAKNIQYF,TGTGCCAGCAGTTTGGGACTAGCGGGACCCCAAGCCAAAAACATTCAGTACTTC
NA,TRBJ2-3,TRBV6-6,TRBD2,CASSREMAGGFTDTQYF,TGTGCCAGCAGCCGAGAGATGGCGGGAGGGTTCACAGATACGCAGTATTTT
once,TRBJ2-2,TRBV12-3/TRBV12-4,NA,CASSFGNTGELFF,TGTGCCAGCAGTTTCGGGAACACCGGGGAGCTGTTTTTT
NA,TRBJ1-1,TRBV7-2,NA,CASSHRQLGNTEAFF,TGTGCCAGCAGCCATCGACAGCTTGGGAACACTGAAGCTTTCTTT
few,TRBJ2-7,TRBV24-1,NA,CATSAGGPYEQYF,TGTGCCACCAGTGCTGGGGGCCCCTACGAGCAGTACTTC
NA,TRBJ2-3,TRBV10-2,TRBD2,CASSDLAGSADTQYF,TGCGCCAGCAGTGATTTAGCGGGATCGGCAGATACGCAGTATTTT
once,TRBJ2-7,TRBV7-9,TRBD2,CASSRGTSGRSEQYF,TGTGCCAGCAGTCGAGGGACTAGCGGGAGGAGCGAGCAGTACTTC
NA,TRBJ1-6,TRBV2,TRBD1,CASGRPTGVDSPLHF,TGTGCCAGCGGGAGACCAACAGGGGTGGATTCACCCCTCCACTTT
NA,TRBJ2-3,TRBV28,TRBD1,CASSLYPGQGTDTQYF,TGTGCCAGCAGTTTATACCCGGGACAGGGAACAGATACGCAGTATTTT